This T cell receptor beta chain was sequenced during a study of response to subunit inactivated influenza vaccine. Germline CDR1 reads SEHNR; CDR2 reads FQNEAQ (reference sequence). The CDR3 is 14 residues long. V gave up 5 bases and J gave up 1 base, with 11 bases separating them. General study points: Authors suggested that a seasonal influenza vaccination recruits few new T cells each time.

On this clonotype: Antigen unknown.

Via MiXCR, TCRdb re-called the RT-PCR reads, giving one row per CDR3 protein. The sample carries 500,000 to 600,000 distinct CDR3 sequences, 12% to 15% recorded once. The source was PBMCs from blood, collected 12 days after vaccination. V and J are TRBV7-9 and TRBJ2-5, with a weak D call TRBD2 (5 bases). The clonotype was recovered from a man aged 45-65 years who received an inactivated influenza vaccine. Here the CDR3 reads CASSPWTAQETQYF. DNA for the CDR3: TGTGCCAGCAGCCCCTGGACTGCCCAAGAGACCCAGTACTTC.